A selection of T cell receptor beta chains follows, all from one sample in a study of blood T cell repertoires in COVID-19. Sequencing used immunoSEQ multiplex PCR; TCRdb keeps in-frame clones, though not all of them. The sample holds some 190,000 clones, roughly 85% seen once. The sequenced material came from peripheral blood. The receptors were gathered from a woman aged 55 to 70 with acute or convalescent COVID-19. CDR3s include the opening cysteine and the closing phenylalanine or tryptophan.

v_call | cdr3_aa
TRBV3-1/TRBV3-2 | CASSHGQPNTEAFF
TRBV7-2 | CASSLPQGAGNQPQHF
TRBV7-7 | CASSLKGSGRGNEQFF
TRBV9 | CASSVEGGSGEKLFF
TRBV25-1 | CASSESGGSYTGELFF
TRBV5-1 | CASSHRHFTDTQYF
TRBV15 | CATSKGAPENSPLHF
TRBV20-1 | CSASTSVPQYF
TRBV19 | CATLQGMNEQFF
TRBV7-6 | CASSSLAGGLTDTQYF
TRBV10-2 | CATQSPGNTIYF
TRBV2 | CASRSYRGSGTEAFF
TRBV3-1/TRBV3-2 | CASSQREDEKLFF
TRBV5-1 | CASSPEPGQLGETQYF
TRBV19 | CASSIGGMNTGELFF
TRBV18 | CASSLQGTGLYEQYF
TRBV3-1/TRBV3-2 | CASSQWGPSGSHHEQFF
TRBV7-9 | CASRLNQGKGEKLFF
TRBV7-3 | CASSLIGGGDTDTQYF
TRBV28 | CASSPIKSGELFF
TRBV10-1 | CASSGGQGRDTQYF
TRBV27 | CASKREHRGREGYTF
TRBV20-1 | CSARDGTEAFF
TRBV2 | CASWGGVAEAFF
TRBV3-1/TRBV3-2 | CASSPTRGGPSSYEQYF
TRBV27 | CASSYGAEAFF
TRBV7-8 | CASSWGPLAGVANEQFF
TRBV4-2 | CASSQDHSGRTRVETQYF
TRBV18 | CASSPNSGRASTDTQYF
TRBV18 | CASSWTANTGELFF
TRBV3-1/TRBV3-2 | CASSPGGQAVGSPLHF
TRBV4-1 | CASSQGLAGTDTQYF
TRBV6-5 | CASMWGGLRYGYTF
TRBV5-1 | CASSLGVGAGGPLHF
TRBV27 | CASGGWSGYTF
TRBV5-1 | CASSFGGHGYTF
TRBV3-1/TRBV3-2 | CASSQEGLAGARSTGELFF
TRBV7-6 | CASSSLSPPDNSPLHF
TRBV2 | CASSLMSYGYTF
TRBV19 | CASSFDRGNTEAFF
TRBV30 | CAATGLEQFF
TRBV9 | CASSAGLAGDEQYF
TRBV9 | CASSVSSENRGRTDTQYF
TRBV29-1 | CSVVGGTTNTEAFF
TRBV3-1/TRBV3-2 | CASRLGHVGEQFF
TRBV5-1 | CASSLVGGRALSYNEQFF
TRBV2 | CASRGTGGGELFF
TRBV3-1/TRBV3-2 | CASSQVRTSGEKLFF
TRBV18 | CASSPRTGGEGNTIYF
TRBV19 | CASILGPVMNTEAFF
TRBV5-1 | CASSWGARGLDEQFF
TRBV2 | CASRREGPTYEQYF
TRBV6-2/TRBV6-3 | CASSYLGTGVNEQFF
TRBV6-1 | CASSEARSGPRLNEQFF
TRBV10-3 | CAISYNKETQYF
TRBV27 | CASSLRPGTGGGGYGYTF
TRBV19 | CASSMGGQGYTEAFF
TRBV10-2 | CASRGLGASSYNEQFF
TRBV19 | CATFGQPHYGYTF